This record looks at one T cell receptor beta chain sequence and its context. Its target is unknown. TCRdb's table, derived via immunoSEQ multiplex PCR, lists solely in-frame clones and lacks some. The table records 50,000 to 65,000 clones, roughly 91% of them present only once. Collection of blood occurred at baseline, at cycle 4 day 1, and at cycle 7 day 1. The sample belongs to a study of OX40 agonist ivuxolimab in advanced cancers. Overall study context: Each patient was given ivuxolimab into a vein every 2 weeks, at 0.01 to 10 mg/kg. Whole-study findings and limits: With doses of 0.1-3.0 mg/kg, partial responders showed among the lowest clonal expansion. Expanded peripheral T cells had an undetermined antigen specificity.

The CDR3 covers 13 residues. V dropped 4 bases and J dropped 8; count of bases not matched to a gene: 7. Per germline, CDR1 SGDLS and CDR2 YYNGEE. This chain joins TRBV9 and TRBJ1-2; 8 bases agree with TRBD1. Sequenced material: CD4+ or CD8+ T cells sorted from blood, taken in a trial of the OX40 agonist ivuxolimab. This clonotype was sampled from an adult with an advanced solid tumor such as melanoma, head and neck, liver or kidney cancer. Here the CDR3 reads CASSPRTGMGYTF. In DNA, the CDR3 is TGTGCCAGCAGCCCCCGGACAGGGATGGGCTACACCTTC.